The entry that follows covers one TCR beta chain sequence. Its antigen is not known. These data come from a study of cytotoxic CD8 clonotypes in ibrutinib-treated CLL. Turning to the study itself: Over 10 relapsed/refractory, roughly 15 treatment-naive; roughly 18 IGHV unmutated. Responses: some 24 partial, 2 complete; after median about 70 months, roughly 15 stayed remitted, roughly 12 progressed. On average, each sample had 255,043 productive templates and approximately 100,000 productive rearrangements.

Sequencing was performed with immunoSEQ multiplex PCR; in TCRdb, only in-frame clones are kept and a portion is missing. Of some 80,000 clones in the sample, roughly 80% are singletons; the top ten hold 4.8%. The CDR3 runs to 14 residues. The germline V and J ends were trimmed by 1 base and 4 bases, with 8 bases remaining between them. Germline assignment: CDR1 SEHNR and CDR2 FQNEAQ (reference sequence). Study-level points and caveats: Whereas clonality rose at ibrutinib response, it declined toward baseline at progression.

This specimen consisted of PBMCs, obtained after 12 months of ibrutinib treatment. The sequence derives from a human donor with chronic lymphocytic leukemia. The rearrangement links TRBV7-9 to TRBJ1-3; no reliable D call. The CDR3 is CASSLDYGGNTIYF. The CDR3 nucleotides are TGTGCCAGCAGCTTAGATTACGGGGGAAACACCATATATTTT.